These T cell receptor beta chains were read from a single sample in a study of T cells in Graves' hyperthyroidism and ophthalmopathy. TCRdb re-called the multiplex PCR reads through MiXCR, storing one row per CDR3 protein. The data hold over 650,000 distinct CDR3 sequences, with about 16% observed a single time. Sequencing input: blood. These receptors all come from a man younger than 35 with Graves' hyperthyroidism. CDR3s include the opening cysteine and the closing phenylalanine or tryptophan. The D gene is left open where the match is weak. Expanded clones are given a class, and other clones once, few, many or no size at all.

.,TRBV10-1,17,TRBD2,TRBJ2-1,CASSGRLAGGSLDEQFF,TGCGCCAGCAGTGGGCGACTAGCGGGAGGCTCCCTCGATGAGCAGTTCTTC
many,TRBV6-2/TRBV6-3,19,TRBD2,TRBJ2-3,CASSYTSGTSGRASDTQYF,TGTGCCAGCAGTTACACCTCCGGGACTAGCGGGAGGGCGTCAGATACGCAGTATTTT
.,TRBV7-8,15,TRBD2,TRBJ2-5,CASSHTSGSRQTQYF,TGTGCCAGCAGCCACACTAGCGGGAGTCGGCAGACCCAGTACTTC
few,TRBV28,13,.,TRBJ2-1,CASRRTQGGWGFF,TGTGCCAGCAGGCGAACCCAGGGCGGGTGGGGGTTCTTC
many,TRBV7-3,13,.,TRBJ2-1,CASSLRRRGEQFF,TGTGCCAGCAGCTTAAGGCGTCGAGGAGAGCAGTTCTTC
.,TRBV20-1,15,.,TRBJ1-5,CSASRGNLINQPQHF,TGCAGTGCTAGTAGAGGGAATCTTATCAATCAGCCCCAGCATTTT
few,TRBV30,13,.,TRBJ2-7,CAWSRSGSYEQYF,TGTGCCTGGAGTAGAAGCGGGTCCTACGAGCAGTACTTC
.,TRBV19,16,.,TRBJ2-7,CASSPGQGTSVHEQYF,TGTGCCAGTAGTCCAGGACAGGGGACTAGCGTCCACGAGCAGTACTTC
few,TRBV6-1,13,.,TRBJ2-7,CASIQRQSYEQYF,TGTGCCAGCATACAGCGCCAATCCTACGAGCAGTACTTC
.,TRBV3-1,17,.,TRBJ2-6,CASSQGTPSSGANVLTF,TGTGCCAGCAGCCAAGGGACACCCTCCTCTGGGGCCAACGTCCTGACTTTC
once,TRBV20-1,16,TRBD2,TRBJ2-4,CSAKSLAGAGRNIQYF,TGCAGTGCTAAGAGTCTGGCGGGAGCTGGGAGAAACATTCAGTACTTC
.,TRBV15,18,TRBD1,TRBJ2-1,CATSRDPPSTGRWDEQFF,TGTGCCACCAGCAGAGATCCACCCTCGACAGGGCGATGGGATGAGCAGTTCTTC
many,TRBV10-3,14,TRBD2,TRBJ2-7,CAIKAGGASYEQYF,TGTGCCATCAAGGCGGGAGGGGCCTCCTACGAGCAGTACTTC
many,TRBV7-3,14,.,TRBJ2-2,CASSPTPIAGELFF,TGTGCCAGCAGCCCAACCCCTATCGCCGGGGAGCTGTTTTTT
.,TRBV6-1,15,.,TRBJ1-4,CASSEGGGANEKLFF,TGTGCCAGCAGTGAAGGGGGGGGGGCTAATGAAAAACTGTTTTTT
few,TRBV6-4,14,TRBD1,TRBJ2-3,CASSPDRVSDTQYF,TGTGCCAGCAGTCCGGACAGGGTATCAGATACGCAGTATTTT
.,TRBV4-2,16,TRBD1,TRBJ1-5,CASSQGQGVSSQPQHF,TGTGCCAGCAGCCAAGGACAGGGTGTAAGCAGTCAGCCCCAGCATTTT
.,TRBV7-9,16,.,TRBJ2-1,CASSRGVSPIYNEQFF,TGTGCCAGCAGCCGCGGGGTGTCGCCCATCTACAATGAGCAGTTCTTC
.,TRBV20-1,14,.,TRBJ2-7,CSARDPGKTYEQYF,TGCAGTGCTAGAGATCCCGGAAAAACCTACGAGCAGTACTTC
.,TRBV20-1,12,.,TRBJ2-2,CSALAGTGELFF,TGCAGTGCTCTCGCGGGGACCGGGGAGCTGTTTTTT
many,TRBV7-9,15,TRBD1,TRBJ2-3,CASSSGQGMADTQYF,TGTGCCAGCAGCTCAGGACAGGGGATGGCAGATACGCAGTATTTT
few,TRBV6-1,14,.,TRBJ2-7,CASRPQDLSYEQYF,TGTGCCAGCAGGCCGCAGGATTTATCCTACGAGCAGTACTTC
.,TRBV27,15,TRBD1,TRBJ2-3,CASMGQGASTDTQYF,TGTGCCAGCATGGGACAGGGGGCTAGCACAGATACGCAGTATTTT
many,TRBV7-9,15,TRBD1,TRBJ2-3,CASSPQDRVADTQYF,TGTGCCAGCAGCCCCCAGGACAGGGTGGCAGATACGCAGTATTTT
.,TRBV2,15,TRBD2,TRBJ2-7,CASQTGAGASYEQYF,TGTGCCAGCCAGACAGGAGCGGGAGCCTCCTACGAGCAGTACTTC
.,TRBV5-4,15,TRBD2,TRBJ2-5,CASSYRGLGDETQYF,TGTGCCAGCAGCTACCGGGGACTAGGTGACGAGACCCAGTACTTC
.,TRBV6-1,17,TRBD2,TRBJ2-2,CASIYPGSREGTGELFF,TGTGCCAGCATCTACCCGGGATCCCGGGAGGGGACCGGGGAGCTGTTTTTT
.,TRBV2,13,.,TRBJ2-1,CASSEVEGDEQFF,TGTGCCAGCAGTGAGGTCGAGGGAGATGAGCAGTTCTTC
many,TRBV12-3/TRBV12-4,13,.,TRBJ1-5,CASSLQSNQPQHF,TGTGCCAGCAGTTTACAGAGCAATCAGCCCCAGCATTTT
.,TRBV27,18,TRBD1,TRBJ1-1,CASRPGPGFTGGYTEAFF,TGTGCCAGCAGACCAGGACCCGGGTTTACAGGGGGGTACACTGAAGCTTTCTTT
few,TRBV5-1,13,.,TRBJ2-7,CASRHEARFEQYF,TGCGCCAGCAGGCATGAAGCCAGGTTCGAGCAGTACTTC
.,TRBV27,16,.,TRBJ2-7,CASSLEGARSTYEQYF,TGTGCCAGCAGCTTAGAAGGAGCCAGGTCCACCTACGAGCAGTACTTC
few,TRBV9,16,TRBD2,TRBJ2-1,CASSPLSGSRFNEQFF,TGTGCCAGCAGCCCCCTTAGCGGGAGCCGGTTCAATGAGCAGTTCTTC
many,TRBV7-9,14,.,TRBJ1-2,CASSLSADPGGYTF,TGTGCCAGCAGCTTATCAGCGGATCCGGGCGGCTACACCTTC
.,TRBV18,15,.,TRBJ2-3,CASSATVDSADTQYF,TGTGCCAGCTCAGCCACAGTGGACAGCGCAGATACGCAGTATTTT
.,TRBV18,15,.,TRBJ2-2,CASALQGTNTGELFF,TGTGCCAGCGCCCTTCAGGGGACCAACACCGGGGAGCTGTTTTTT